This T cell receptor (beta chain) stems from a study of OX40 agonist ivuxolimab in advanced cancers. Study-level points and caveats: A proportion of nonresponders additionally exhibited low normalized T-cell clonal expansion. CD8+ T cells (on average) carried more expanded clones than CD4+ T cells. Doses of 0.1 to 3.0 mg/kg were accompanied by clonal expansion of CD4+ and CD8+ blood T cells by week 6.

Autoimmune disease history or systemic immunosuppression excluded patients. Regarding this clone: Its antigen remains unknown.

Assay: immunoSEQ multiplex PCR; the TCRdb copy retains only in-frame clones and omits some. The table lists about 62,000 clones, less than 85% of them singletons. The CDR3 runs 14 residues. Germline V gene sequence: CDR1 MRHNA, CDR2 SNTAGT. Trimming left V 8 bases short and J 4 bases short, with 15 bases between. Sequencing was performed on CD4+ or CD8+ T cells sorted from blood, taken in a trial of the OX40 agonist ivuxolimab. The rearrangement joins TRBV6-4 to TRBJ2-1; D gene ambiguous. The clonotype originates from an adult with an advanced solid tumor such as melanoma, head and neck, liver or kidney cancer. Here the CDR3 reads CASSFSDGYNEQFF. The CDR3 DNA is TGTGCCAGCTCATTTTCGGACGGGTACAATGAGCAGTTCTTC.